Reported below is one T cell receptor (beta chain). The data originate from a study of blood T cell repertoires in COVID-19. This CDR3 has 15 residues. Per the germline V gene, CDR1 is SEHNR and CDR2 is FQNEAQ (reference sequence). V lost 4 bases and J lost 5; bases outside the gene matches: 7. Per the authors' pipeline: Reference gene primer amplification gave nucleated cell count estimates. Data came from immunoSEQ multiplex PCR; TCRdb stores just in-frame clones and leaves some out. Clone size and V and J calls were adopted from that table, with D and trimming inferred from the DNA. Among 250,000 or so clones, approximately 86% were seen once, and the ten largest hold under 9%.

The sequencing sample was made of peripheral blood. V and J are TRBV7-9 and TRBJ1-1; 10 nucleotides align to TRBD1. This receptor was taken from a woman aged 70 to 79 with active or convalescent COVID-19. Here the CDR3 DNA reads TGTGCCAGCAGCTCACGGGACAGGGGCGGGACTGAAGCTTTCTTT. Translated, it gives CASSSRDRGGTEAFF.